A single sample is the source of the 15 T cell receptor beta chains below, sequenced in a study of glioma-infiltrating T cells. TCR alpha and beta CDR3 regions were amplified from RNA using iRepertoire nested multiplex PCR. Via MiXCR, TCRdb re-called the multiplex PCR reads, giving one row per CDR3 protein. Here the sample spans about 130,000 distinct CDR3 sequences, roughly 25% being singletons. What was sequenced was glioma tissue, nonneoplastic brain tissue, or PBMCs (not recorded which). These receptors were obtained from a human donor with low-grade glioma or glioblastoma, undergoing nonglioma brain surgery, or in good health (not recorded which).

This clonotype is a singleton in its sample. A read error may explain this, as a much larger clone is one base away. The J gene is TRBJ2-2, the V gene TRBV4-1, with 7 bases lining up with TRBD1. Germline V CDR1 and CDR2: MGHRA, YSYEKL. The CDR3 is 13 amino acids. DNA of the CDR3: TGCGCCAGCAGCCTCACAGGGGCCGGGGAGCTGCTTTTT. Its translation is CASSLTGAGELLF.

In regard to this clonotype: Just one base apart from a much larger clone, this may be a read error. The DNA for the CDR3 is TGTGCCAGCACGACTAGCGGGGTGGTGACCCAGTACTTC. It is translated as CASTTSGVVTQYF. The V call is TRBV6-1, the J call TRBJ2-5; the match to TRBD2 covers 11 bases. This CDR3 contains 13 residues. V was pared by 7 bases and J by 7 bases, with 5 bases of the junction left unmatched. From germline, CDR1 is MNHNS and CDR2 SASEGT.

This clonotype was detected a few times. Given a much more abundant clone one base away, this may be a read error. The CDR3 DNA is TGTGCCAGCGGCTTAGATGTGGTTCCCGGCGCAGATACGCAGTATTTT. It specifies CASGLDVVPGADTQYF. The rearrangement joins TRBV7-9 to TRBJ2-3; no clear D gene. The length of the CDR3 is 16 residues. The germline V gene has CDR1 SEHNR and CDR2 FQNEAQ (reference sequence).

This clonotype was picked up many times. The chain is built from TRBV12-3 or TRBV12-4 and TRBJ2-1, with TRBD2 matching over 13 bases. Trimming at V came to 6 bases and at J to 6 bases, leaving 5 bases not matched to a gene. The CDR3 is made up of 15 amino acids. This chain's CDR3 is CASRSGTSGVNEQFF. In DNA, the CDR3 is TGTGCCAGCAGATCCGGGACTAGCGGGGTCAATGAGCAGTTCTTC.

The chain employs TRBV20-1 and TRBJ2-1; 14 bases fit TRBD2. The V and J ends lost 5 bases and 8 bases, in that order; junction bases with no gene match: 17. Germline assignment: CDR1 DFQATT and CDR2 SNEGSKA (reference sequence). This CDR3 spans 18 amino acids. This CDR3 is CSADDGPGTSGSIYEQFF. The CDR3 bases are TGCAGTGCTGACGACGGACCTGGGACTAGCGGGAGTATATATGAGCAGTTCTTC.

At least ten counts were recorded for this clonotype. The chain uses TRBV4-1 and TRBJ2-3; D gene ambiguous. The germline V and J ends were trimmed by 0 bases and 0 bases, with 7 bases remaining between them. The CDR3 totals 15 residues. Germline V gene lookup returns CDR1 MGHRA and CDR2 YSYEKL. CDR3 amino acids: CASSQDRYSTDTQYF. DNA for the CDR3: TGCGCCAGCAGCCAAGATCGCTATAGCACAGATACGCAGTATTTT.

This clonotype was seen at least ten times. V and J are TRBV28 and TRBJ2-7, with a weak D call TRBD1 (5 bases). In germline, CDR1 is MDHEN, CDR2 SYDVKM. V lost 5 bases and J 2 bases, leaving 10 bases between the germline ends. This CDR3 is 13 amino acids long. CDR3: CASSPPTAYEQYF. The CDR3 DNA reads TGTGCCAGCAGTCCACCGACAGCCTACGAGCAGTACTTC.

The table lists this clonotype with many counts. This chain's CDR3 is CSAIQGARNQPQHF. The CDR3 nucleotides read TGCAGTGCTATACAGGGGGCCCGCAATCAGCCCCAGCATTTT. This rearrangement joins TRBV20-1 to TRBJ1-5; 9 bases agree with TRBD1. The CDR3 runs to 14 residues. V was pared by 4 bases and J by 2 bases, with 3 bases of the junction left unmatched. CDR1 and CDR2 (germline): DFQATT, SNEGSKA (reference sequence).

The chain employs TRBV12-3 or TRBV12-4 and TRBJ2-1; a weak D match, TRBD2 (6 bases). Trimming cost V 3 bases and J 12 bases, with 12 bases left between them. This CDR3 contains 12 residues. As DNA, the CDR3 is TGTGCCAGCAGTTTCCCCGGGAGCTGGCAGTTCTTC. Its protein is CASSFPGSWQFF.

This clonotype was counted ten times or more. The rearrangement uses TRBV14 and TRBJ2-5; D remains unclear. V was shortened by 4 bases and J by 1 base, with 7 bases between the two germline ends. CDR1 is SGHDN, CDR2 FVKESK, per germline. The CDR3 is 13 amino acids. CDR3 DNA sequence: TGTGCCAGCAGCCTACAGCTCCAAGAGACCCAGTACTTC. Translated: CASSLQLQETQYF.

A word on this clonotype: A read error is possible here, since a much larger clone lies one base away. No conserved phenylalanine or tryptophan ends this CDR3, so it is likely a read error. CDR3 sequence: CASSPATTLVEQYS. The DNA for the CDR3 is TGTGCCAGCTCACCGGCGACTACCCTGGTTGAGCAGTACTCC. The chain is built from TRBV18 and TRBJ2-7; perhaps TRBD2 as D (5 bases). The V end lost 3 bases, the J end lost 7 bases, and 16 bases lay between the germline ends. Germline CDR1 reads KGHSH; CDR2 reads LQKENI. This CDR3 is built from 14 residues.

As concerns this clonotype: Possible read error: a much larger clone is one base away. This chain joins TRBV27 and TRBJ2-3; 7 bases align to TRBD2. The germline V gene has CDR1 MNHEY and CDR2 SMNVEV (reference sequence). There are 15 residues in the CDR3. CDR3 DNA sequence: TGTGCCAGCAGTTTACTCGGCGGGAGACCAGATACGCGGTATTTT. This translates into CASSLLGGRPDTRYF.

The sample holds a few counts of this clonotype. The V and J genes are TRBV19 and TRBJ2-1; D is unresolved. CDR3 length: 16 residues. The V end was cut by 2 bases, the J end by 3 bases, with 14 bases between. CDR1 and CDR2 (germline): LNHDA, SQIVND (reference sequence). This CDR3 reads CASSIIAPAGYNEQFF. CDR3 coding DNA: TGTGCCAGTAGTATAATCGCACCGGCTGGCTACAATGAGCAGTTCTTC.

This clonotype appeared many times. The chain links TRBV6-1 to TRBJ1-2; the match to TRBD1 covers 7 bases. Looked up from germline, CDR1 is MNHNS and CDR2 is SASEGT. The V and J ends lost 5 bases and 4 bases, in that order; junction bases with no gene match: 7. The CDR3 sequence is 14 residues long. The CDR3 bases are TGTGCCAGCAGTCGTGCGACAGGGCCCTATGGCTACACCTTC. It translates to CASSRATGPYGYTF.

This rearrangement joins TRBV12-3 or TRBV12-4 to TRBJ2-3; either TRBD1 or TRBD2 may supply D (5 bases each). This CDR3 contains 13 residues. V lost 11 bases and J lost 2, with 14 bases in between. CDR3: CAGTLGVTDTQYF. The DNA of the CDR3 is TGTGCCGGCACCTTGGGGGTCACAGATACGCAGTATTTT.